This TCR beta chain was observed in a study of blood T cells in healthy people across ages (dated by TCRdb to between 2014 and 2017). About the full investigation: Template switching captured roughly one uniquely barcoded TCR beta cDNA molecule per two T cells in model experiments. For two donors (one aged 18 to 30 and one aged 80 or older), the study analyzed two additional independent replicas of 1 million unique cDNA reads from the same blood draw. Donors were grouped into four age groups: young (average roughly 15 years), middle-aged (over 35), aged (approximately 58) and long-lived (roughly 80). To avoid experimental bias, donors of different ages were spread randomly across the sequencing lanes. The study measured age-related changes in TCR beta repertoire diversity using deep sequencing normalized with unique cDNA molecular identifiers. Paper-wide results and their limitations: Conclusive comparison of naive and antigen-experienced compartments was prevented by the profiling of bulk unsorted PBMCs. Compared with the aged group, the long-lived group had more naive CD4+ T cells, fewer expanded clones and increased TCR diversity, suggesting age selection. Estimates of total diversity from one million sequenced T cells were regarded as lower bounds and underestimates. Donor CMV infection status was unknown, potentially confounding age-related changes in expanded clonotypes. Observed TCR beta diversity per million T cells fell roughly linearly with age, and a significant reduction was already apparent by age about 43. The percentage of naive T cells measured by flow cytometry correlated strongly with observed TCR beta diversity.

V and J are truncated by 7 bases and 5 bases respectively, leaving an intervening sequence of 17 bases. Taken from cysteine to phenylalanine, the CDR3 has 14 residues. Only the CDR3 DNA stays, 42 bases, in frame from base 1. Taken from the germline V gene, the CDR1 and CDR2 loops are SGHRS and YFSETQ. Receptor amplification or capture employed 5' RACE. Data came from an Illumina HiSeq 2500. The second PCR ran for roughly 7 to 12 cycles and used a J-beta primer mix along with a sample-barcoded 5' primer. Each TCR beta cDNA molecule received a unique molecular identifier from a template-switch 5' adaptor carrying 12 random nucleotides. At least 2.5 million CDR3-containing paired-end reads were obtained from each sample. All of the RNA was converted into first-strand cDNA using the Mint cDNA synthesis kit, with a TRBC-specific oligonucleotide serving as the primer. All cDNA was treated with uracil-DNA glycosylase and then went through a first 18-cycle PCR with the universal primers M1SS and BC2_uni_R. In the authors' own workflow: Normalization of each sample was performed by random selection of 1 million high-quality reads, each carrying a distinct molecular identifier. Reads with shared molecular identifiers were discarded instead of being binned into consensus sequences. MiTCR, with a Q25 quality threshold and the strictest error-elimination algorithm, was used for CDR3 identification, clonotype clustering and error correction. A nonparametric unseen species model using Euler transformation provided a lower-bound estimate of total TCR beta diversity. In TCRdb, the public reads were trimmed at Q25 with fastp and aligned with MiXCR, with productive beta chains retained. Each entry is one CDR3 protein sequence, shown with its most common DNA and genes. The V and J calls and clone size are TCRdb's, not the authors'. A total of hundreds of thousands of distinct CDR3 sequences appear in this sample, roughly 50% of them only once. Of the sample, around 37% falls within the top ten clones.

On this clonotype: There is no known antigen for this receptor. Base qualities are not recorded, but no much larger clone differs from it by a single base.

Systemically healthy Caucasian individuals from Russia, approximately 39 in total and aged about 6 to 90 years, were included as donors. Ten milliliters of peripheral blood were drawn from each donor into EDTA-treated Vacutainer tubes. PBMCs were isolated by Ficoll-Paque density-gradient centrifugation, with at least 7 million obtained per sample. Total RNA was extracted from PBMCs with Trizol reagent, with at least 6 micrograms obtained per sample. Naive CD45RAhigh/CD27high T cell percentages were measured by flow cytometry on a PBMC aliquot from every donor. This chain is built from TRBV5-1 and TRBJ2-3; the D region possibly corresponds to TRBD1 (6 bases align). The sequencing sample was made of blood. This TCR was sampled from a man aged 55 to 70 in good health. DNA sequence: TGCGCCAGCGGCCCTGACCAGGGGAGAGATACGCAGTATTTT. It codes for CASGPDQGRDTQYF.